The 8 T cell receptor beta chains listed next were all sequenced from one sample in a study of cytomegalovirus exposure and HLA in healthy donors. Method: immunoSEQ multiplex PCR; TCRdb's copy keeps in-frame clones and lacks some. The sample carries 90,000 to 150,000 clones, roughly 88% recorded once. Material for sequencing was PBMCs. The receptor set was obtained from a woman aged 18 to 35 in good health and CMV-seropositive.

This chain joins TRBV7-6 and TRBJ2-2; 8 positions match TRBD1. The CDR3 runs to 17 residues. The V gene's germline CDR1 is SGHVS and CDR2 FNYEAQ. After removal of 5 bases from V and 2 bases from J, the junction contained 10 bases not matched to a gene. The CDR3 DNA is TGTGCCAGCAGCCAAGGGCGGCAGGGGGCTAACACCGGGGAGCTGTTTTTT. Protein: CASSQGRQGANTGELFF.

The chain joins TRBV19 to TRBJ1-6; no clear D. The CDR3 sequence is 15 residues long. Germline CDR1 and CDR2: LNHDA and SQIVND (reference sequence). The V and J ends lost 2 bases and 8 bases respectively, with 13 bases between them. CDR3 loop: CASSITAGIDSPLHF. The CDR3 DNA is TGTGCCAGTAGTATAACGGCGGGGATAGATTCACCCCTCCACTTT. Combining the CDR3 with reference TRBV19 and TRBJ1-6 gives the whole variable domain DGGITQSPKYLFRKEGQNVTLSCEQNLNHDAMYWYRQDPGQGLRLIYYSQIVNDFQKGDIAEGYSVSREKKESFPLTVTSAQKNPTAFYLCASSITAGIDSPLHFGNGTRLTVT.

The V and J genes are TRBV4-2 and TRBJ2-5; TRBD2 agrees at 9 bases. After removal of 4 bases from V and 2 bases from J, the junction contained 14 bases not matched to a gene. The germline gives CDR1 LGHNA, CDR2 YNFKEQ. The CDR3 contains 18 residues. The chain's CDR3 is CASSLRGGLAIAQETQYF. CDR3 nucleotide sequence: TGTGCCAGCAGCCTAAGAGGTGGACTAGCGATCGCTCAAGAGACCCAGTACTTC.

This chain connects TRBV25-1 to TRBJ2-7; 10 positions match TRBD1. The V gene end was trimmed by 2 bases and the J gene end by 6 bases; junction bases not matched to a gene: 7. Germline CDR1 and CDR2: MGHDK and SYGVNS. The length of the CDR3 is 15 residues. The CDR3 protein is CASSEPGTGVPEQYF. The DNA for the CDR3 is TGTGCCAGCAGTGAACCCGGGACAGGGGTCCCCGAGCAGTACTTC.

V gene TRBV11-1 combines with J gene TRBJ2-7, with D possibly TRBD1 on 5 matching bases. This CDR3 is built from 14 residues. V gave up 2 bases and J gave up 8 bases, with 16 bases separating them. Looked up from germline, CDR1 is SGHAT and CDR2 is FQDESV (reference sequence). CDR3 loop: CASSLTPQGNKQYF. DNA of the CDR3: TGTGCCAGCAGCTTAACTCCCCAGGGTAACAAGCAGTACTTC. The full variable domain, with the rest looked up from reference TRBV11-1 and TRBJ2-7, is EAEVAQSPRYKITEKSQAVAFWCDPISGHATLYWYRQILGQGPELLVQFQDESVVDDSQLPKDRFSAERLKGVDSTLKIQPAELGDSAMYLCASSLTPQGNKQYFGPGTRLTVT.

The CDR3 DNA reads as TGTGCCAGCAGCTTGGACCGAGGGGGCTACACCTTC. It translates to CASSLDRGGYTF. V is TRBV5-4 and J is TRBJ1-2; D remains ambiguous. Germline V gene data show CDR1 as SGHNT and CDR2 as YYREEE (reference sequence). This CDR3 region has 12 residues. V lost 0 bases to trimming and J lost 8 bases, with 8 bases between them.

This clone has only a few counts. The genes are TRBV11-2 and TRBJ1-1; D is possibly TRBD1 (5 bases). The length of the CDR3 is 13 residues. V was pared by 2 bases and J by 12 bases, with 16 bases between. Looked up from germline, CDR1 is SGHAT and CDR2 is FQNNGV. DNA of the CDR3: TGTGCCAGCAGCTTAAGGGTCAGGGTTCTCACTTTCTTT. Translated: CASSLRVRVLTFF.

The chain couples TRBV5-1 to TRBJ2-3; 11 positions match TRBD2. This CDR3 contains 16 residues. V gave up 4 bases and J gave up 0 bases; unmatched junction bases: 4. Germline lookup yields CDR1 SGHRS and CDR2 YFSETQ. In DNA, the CDR3 is TGCGCCAGCAGCACGCGGACTAGCGGGAGCACAGATACGCAGTATTTT. Protein product: CASSTRTSGSTDTQYF.